This record concerns one T cell receptor (beta chain) sequence. The record originates from a study of blood T cell repertoires in COVID-19. Study context: Acute-phase and convalescent COVID-19 samples originated in the United States, Italy and Spain. Sample material is recorded as cDNA or gDNA derived from T cells, B-cell-depleted T cells, or PBMCs.

Original methodology: Quantification of nucleated cells was approximated via reference gene primer amplification. TCRdb's table, derived via immunoSEQ multiplex PCR, lists solely in-frame clones and lacks some. D and trimming were read from the DNA, whereas the V and J calls and clone size are those reported in that table. The sample has some 93,000 clones, roughly 85% seen once; the top ten hold 3.8%. Germline values: CDR1 SEHNR, CDR2 FQNEAQ (reference sequence). With 8 bases clipped from V and 3 bases from J, the junction kept 11 bases outside the gene matches. The CDR3 is made up of 15 amino acids.

The V and J genes are TRBV7-9 and TRBJ1-1, with 8 positions matching TRBD1. This clonotype was sampled from a man aged 60 to 69 with acute or convalescent COVID-19. Sequencing was done on a sample of peripheral blood. The CDR3 region is CASRWAGGEDTEAFF. CDR3 coding DNA: TGTGCCAGCCGCTGGGCAGGGGGCGAGGACACTGAAGCTTTCTTT.